The 22 T cell receptor beta chains below all came from one sample that was sequenced in a study of monozygotic twins with inflammatory bowel disease (dated by TCRdb to the late 2010s). Libraries came from 5' RACE. The sequencer listed for this sample is Illumina HiSeq 2500. The reads, reprocessed by TCRdb, yield one row per CDR3 protein sequence and no DNA. For this sample, the table gives 200,000 to 250,000 distinct CDR3 sequences. Roughly 1.7% of the sample belongs to the ten largest clones. Sequencing was performed on blood. These receptors originate from a human donor with ulcerative colitis or Crohn's disease, or a healthy co-twin of an affected twin (not recorded which).

V is TRBV20-1 and J is TRBJ2-7. CDR1 and CDR2 (germline): DFQATT, SNEGSKA (reference sequence). CDR3 length equals 12 residues. CDR3 residues: CSAEDPSYEQYF.

V is TRBV11-2 and J is TRBJ2-1; without DNA, the TCRdb call of TRBD1 cannot be checked. There are 17 residues in the CDR3. Germline-derived CDR1 and CDR2 are SGHAT and FQNNGV. The CDR3 region is CASSPRGGQAGYNEQFF.

The rearrangement uses TRBV20-1 and TRBJ1-1; no DNA is available, so the TRBD1 call from TCRdb remains unchecked. CDR3 length: 13 amino acids. CDR1 DFQATT and CDR2 SNEGSKA come from the germline V gene (reference sequence). This CDR3 is CSARNRGRTEAFF.

The chain recombines TRBV7-6 with TRBJ2-1; no DNA is available, so the TRBD2 call from TCRdb remains unchecked. CDR1 is SGHVS, CDR2 FNYEAQ, per germline. The CDR3 contains 15 residues. The CDR3 spells CASSRGLSSYNEQFF.

This chain links TRBV20-1 with TRBJ2-7; the D gene TCRdb calls, TRBD1, cannot be checked with no DNA. CDR3 length: 13 amino acids. CDR1 DFQATT and CDR2 SNEGSKA come from the germline V gene (reference sequence). CDR3 residues: CSARRGIGYEQYF.

The chain is built from TRBV6-6 and TRBJ1-2; the TCRdb D gene call, TRBD1, has no DNA to confirm it. Germline values: CDR1 MNHNY, CDR2 SVGAGI (reference sequence). The CDR3 runs 13 residues. Here the CDR3 reads CASRRDRGYGYTF.

The chain links TRBV14 to TRBJ1-3. Germline CDR1 SGHDN, CDR2 FVKESK. The CDR3 totals 13 residues. The CDR3 sequence: CASSLRPGNTIYF. The full variable domain, its missing parts supplied by reference TRBV14 and TRBJ1-3, is EAGVTQFPSHSVIEKGQTVTLRCDPISGHDNLYWYRRVMGKEIKFLLHFVKESKQDESGMPNNRFLAERTGGTYSTLKVQPAELEDSGVYFCASSLRPGNTIYFGEGSWLTVV.

The chain couples TRBV5-1 to TRBJ2-5; TCRdb indicates TRBD1, and absent DNA this call remains unverified. CDR3 length: 15 amino acids. CDR1 is SGHRS and CDR2 is YFSETQ in the germline V gene. Here the CDR3 reads CASSLTGQVQETQYF. Full variable domain (remainder filled in from reference TRBV5-1 and TRBJ2-5): KAGVTQTPRYLIKTRGQQVTLSCSPISGHRSVSWYQQTPGQGLQFLFEYFSETQRNKGNFPGRFSGRQFSNSRSEMNVSTLELGDSALYLCASSLTGQVQETQYFGPGTRLLVL.

The chain carries TRBV5-1 and TRBJ2-3; the TRBD1 assignment by TCRdb is unverifiable without DNA. The CDR3 has 15 amino acids. The germline V gene encodes CDR1 SGHRS and CDR2 YFSETQ. CDR3 loop: CASSYGQGSTDTQYF. Complete variable domain (other parts from reference TRBV5-1 and TRBJ2-3): KAGVTQTPRYLIKTRGQQVTLSCSPISGHRSVSWYQQTPGQGLQFLFEYFSETQRNKGNFPGRFSGRQFSNSRSEMNVSTLELGDSALYLCASSYGQGSTDTQYFGPGTRLTVL.

The chain has TRBV20-1 and TRBJ2-7; TCRdb indicates TRBD2, and absent DNA this call remains unverified. The CDR3 contains 14 residues. Germline CDR1 reads DFQATT; CDR2 reads SNEGSKA (reference sequence). CDR3 region: CSARDPRGEVEQYF.

V is TRBV19 and J is TRBJ2-7; TCRdb outputs TRBD1, but without DNA this stays unchecked. Per the germline V gene, CDR1 is LNHDA and CDR2 is SQIVND (reference sequence). CDR3 size: 13 residues. This chain's CDR3 is CASSMDRGYEQYF.

The chain combines TRBV20-1 with TRBJ1-1; TCRdb reports TRBD1, a call that lacks DNA to check it against. Germline values: CDR1 DFQATT, CDR2 SNEGSKA (reference sequence). There are 15 residues in the CDR3. The CDR3 here is CSAPRGQGTHTEAFF.

The rearrangement joins TRBV12-5 to TRBJ2-1; TCRdb names TRBD1, which stays unverified in the absence of DNA. The CDR3 is 14 residues long. Germline assignment: CDR1 LGHNT and CDR2 FRNRAP. CDR3 in amino acids: CASARGGSYNEQFF.

V usage is TRBV5-1 and J usage is TRBJ2-5; with no DNA, the TCRdb D assignment of TRBD1 cannot be verified. The germline V gene has CDR1 SGHRS and CDR2 YFSETQ. The CDR3 totals 14 residues. The CDR3 sequence is CASSLARTRETQYF. The full variable domain, with the rest looked up from reference TRBV5-1 and TRBJ2-5, is KAGVTQTPRYLIKTRGQQVTLSCSPISGHRSVSWYQQTPGQGLQFLFEYFSETQRNKGNFPGRFSGRQFSNSRSEMNVSTLELGDSALYLCASSLARTRETQYFGPGTRLLVL.

CDR3 protein: CATSRPSGTGGMNTEAFF. This chain joins TRBV15 and TRBJ1-1; TCRdb gives TRBD1 as the D gene, but with no DNA this cannot be confirmed. The CDR3 runs 18 residues. Per the germline V gene, CDR1 is LNHNV and CDR2 is YYDKDF (reference sequence).

The chain is built from TRBV5-1 and TRBJ1-5. Germline V gives CDR1 SGHRS, CDR2 YFSETQ. CDR3 size: 15 residues. The CDR3 reads CASSPAGYSNQPQHF.

The J gene is TRBJ2-5, the V gene TRBV7-6; TCRdb selects TRBD2, and the lack of DNA leaves this call unchecked. Germline CDR1 is SGHVS and CDR2 is FNYEAQ. This CDR3 spans 14 amino acids. CDR3: CTSSKGGGQETQYF.

The chain employs TRBV18 and TRBJ1-4; as DNA is missing, the TRBD1 call by TCRdb cannot be tested. Germline V gives CDR1 KGHSH, CDR2 LQKENI. The CDR3 is 14 residues long. CDR3 in amino acids: CASSPASWGEKLFF. Variable domain in full (rest from reference TRBV18 and TRBJ1-4): NAGVMQNPRHLVRRRGQEARLRCSPMKGHSHVYWYRQLPEEGLKFMVYLQKENIIDESGMPKERFSAEFPKEGPSILRIQQVVRGDSAAYFCASSPASWGEKLFFGSGTQLSVL.

The chain couples TRBV10-3 to TRBJ2-1; TCRdb reports TRBD2, a call that lacks DNA to check it against. The CDR3 totals 18 residues. The V gene's germline CDR1 is ENHRY and CDR2 SYGVKD. This CDR3 is CAISDRGGSSLSYNEQFF.

The CDR3 protein is CASSLPHFTDTQYF. The chain employs TRBV5-5 and TRBJ2-3. There are 14 residues in the CDR3. From germline, CDR1 is SGHKS and CDR2 YYEKEE (reference sequence).

The J gene is TRBJ1-5, the V gene TRBV18; checking the TCRdb D call of TRBD1 is not possible without DNA. The CDR3 totals 16 residues. The V gene's germline CDR1 is KGHSH and CDR2 LQKENI. This CDR3 reads CASSPQGIGSNQPQHF.

The chain employs TRBV6-1 and TRBJ2-1. CDR1 MNHNS and CDR2 SASEGT come from the germline V gene. This CDR3 region has 16 residues. The chain's CDR3 is CASSEFRQDPNNEQFF.